This record covers a single T cell receptor beta chain. Its matching antigen is unknown. Overall study findings and caveats: Tumor memory CD4+ T cell TCR gene usage clustered with blood and lymph node memory CD4+ cells and lymph node naive CD4+ cells. Greatest tumor Treg TCR overlap was with tumor naive CD4+ cells.

Semi-nested PCR with Nested Universal Primer A followed constant-region reverse priming of full-length variable regions. Via MiXCR, TCRdb re-called the 5' RACE reads, giving one row per CDR3 protein. This table has around 57,000 distinct CDR3 sequences, about 28% appearing once. The memory fraction was CD4+CD45RO+CD25- cells. This clonotype was obtained from a female donor with breast cancer. Sequencing was done on a sample of tumor-infiltrating memory CD4+ T cells sorted from the breast tumor. Subset specified: memory CD4+ T cells, CD4+CD45RO+CD25-.

CDR3 residues: CASSSGGTATYEQYF. In nucleotides, the CDR3 is TGTGCCAGCAGTTCGGGGGGGACAGCCACCTACGAGCAGTACTTC. The rearrangement joins TRBV12-3 or TRBV12-4 to TRBJ2-7; the D gene is possibly TRBD2 (8 bases). This CDR3 has 15 residues. Trimming shortened V by 4 bases and J by 2 bases, and 15 bases separated the two germline ends.